This T cell receptor (beta chain) appears in the sequencing data of a study of Ad26.COV2.S vaccination and SARS-CoV-2 variants. Study details: Vaccine-arm donor from the placebo-controlled COV1001 Ad26.COV2.S trial. By the intramuscular route, Ad26.COV2.S was given once, or twice 56 days apart.

The CDR3 runs 15 residues. Germline V gives CDR1 LGHDT, CDR2 YNNKEL (reference sequence). Trimming pared 0 bases from V and 6 bases from J, leaving 11 bases between. Profiled with immunoSEQ multiplex PCR; TCRdb holds only in-frame clones, not every one. The sample records some 410,000 clones, around 93% being singletons. As for treatment: around 19 received Ad26.COV2.S at low or high dose, single or two shots; 5 received placebo; per-sample allocation not given. Specimens were obtained on day 63 following the first vaccine or placebo injection. What was given as vaccine was an Ad26 vector encoding Wuhan-strain SARS-CoV-2 spike. This clone was counted a few times. Its antigen remains unknown. Findings and limits, study-wide: The analyses of TCR breadth and depth may have understated the size of total T cell responses.

Sequencing was performed on peripheral blood, taken in a trial of Ad26.COV2.S vaccine versus placebo. The chain is built from TRBV3-1 (or the pseudogene TRBV3-2) and TRBJ1-4; no reliable D call. The TCR was taken from a person aged 18-60 years who received the Ad26.COV2.S COVID-19 vaccine or a placebo. The CDR3 loop is CASSQELSTDEKLFF. The CDR3 coding sequence is TGTGCCAGCAGCCAAGAACTGTCGACGGATGAAAAACTGTTTTTT.